Presented here are 4 T cell receptor beta chains from one specimen sequenced in a study of shared clonotypes between healthy human individuals. TCRdb's copy holds only in-frame clones and misses some; the assay was immunoSEQ multiplex PCR. The table records more than 2,000,000 clones, roughly nine tenths of them present only once. The sample taken for sequencing was naive CD4+ T cells sorted from blood. The subset denotes: CD45RA+ positively selected. Receptors originate from a man in his late teens or twenties in good health.

This chain joins TRBV6-6 and TRBJ2-7; 11 bases agree with TRBD1. J lost 1 base, V lost 2 bases, and 4 bases had no gene match. CDR1 is MNHNY, CDR2 SVGAGI, per germline (reference sequence). The CDR3 has 16 residues. The CDR3 protein is CASSYPGQGASYEQYF. CDR3 coding DNA: TGTGCCAGCAGTTACCCCGGACAGGGGGCTTCCTACGAGCAGTACTTC.

The genes are TRBV6-6 and TRBJ1-2; D remains unclear. The CDR3 length is 14 residues. Trimming left V 2 bases short and J 6 bases short, with 13 bases between. Germline V gene data show CDR1 as MNHNY and CDR2 as SVGAGI (reference sequence). CDR3 amino acids: CASSYPSTGDGYTF. CDR3 nucleotide sequence: TGTGCCAGCAGTTACCCATCCACCGGGGATGGCTACACCTTC.

Details on this clone: This sample includes further DNA sequences coding for the same CDR3. The V call is TRBV27, the J call TRBJ2-1; no clear D. Germline V lookup: CDR1 MNHEY, CDR2 SMNVEV (reference sequence). CDR3 length: 11 amino acids. V lost 2 bases and J lost 10, with 6 bases in between. CDR3 protein: CASSLGVEQFF. Written as DNA, the CDR3 is TGTGCCAGCAGTTTAGGAGTGGAGCAGTTCTTC.

This chain links TRBV7-2 with TRBJ2-7, with 7 bases that match TRBD2. Germline CDR1 reads SGHTA; CDR2 reads FQGNSA. V dropped 5 bases and J dropped 3; count of bases not matched to a gene: 7. This CDR3 has 14 residues. CDR3 sequence: CASSPNSGNYEQYF. CDR3 DNA sequence: TGTGCCAGCAGCCCAAACAGCGGGAACTACGAGCAGTACTTC.